Given below is one T cell receptor beta chain in context. The V and J ends lost 4 bases and 2 bases respectively, with 12 bases between them. The V gene's germline CDR1 is MGHRA and CDR2 YSYEKL. The CDR3 extends over 14 amino acids. RNA totalling roughly 0.5 to 1 ug underwent reverse transcription with random hexamers. TCRdb analysed the immunoSEQ multiplex PCR reads with MiXCR anew, one entry per CDR3 protein. This table holds roughly 47,000 distinct CDR3 sequences, 85% to 95% found once. This sample stems from a study of CD8 T cells in Susac syndrome. Sample: CD8+ T cells from PBMCs. The TCR comes from a human donor in good health. This chain connects TRBV4-1 to TRBJ2-7; D is perhaps TRBD1 or TRBD2 (5 bases each). The CDR3 DNA is TGCGCCAGCAGCCCCCCGGGACGGACCTACGAGCAGTACTTC. Translating it yields CASSPPGRTYEQYF.